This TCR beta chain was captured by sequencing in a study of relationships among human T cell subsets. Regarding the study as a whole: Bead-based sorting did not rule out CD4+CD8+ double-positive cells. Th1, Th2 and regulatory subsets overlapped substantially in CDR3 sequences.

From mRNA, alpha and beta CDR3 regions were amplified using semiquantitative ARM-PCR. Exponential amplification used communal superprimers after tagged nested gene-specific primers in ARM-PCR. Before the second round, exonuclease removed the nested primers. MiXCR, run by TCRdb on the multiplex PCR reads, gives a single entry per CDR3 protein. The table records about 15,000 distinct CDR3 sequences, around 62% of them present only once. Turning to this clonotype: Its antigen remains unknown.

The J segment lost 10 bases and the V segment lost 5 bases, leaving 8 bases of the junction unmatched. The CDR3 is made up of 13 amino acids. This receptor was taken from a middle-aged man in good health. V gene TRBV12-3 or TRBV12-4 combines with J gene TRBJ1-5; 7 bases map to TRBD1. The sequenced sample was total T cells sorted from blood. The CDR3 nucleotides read TGTGCCAGCAGTGGGGACAGACTAAGCCCCCAGCATTTT. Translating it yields CASSGDRLSPQHF.